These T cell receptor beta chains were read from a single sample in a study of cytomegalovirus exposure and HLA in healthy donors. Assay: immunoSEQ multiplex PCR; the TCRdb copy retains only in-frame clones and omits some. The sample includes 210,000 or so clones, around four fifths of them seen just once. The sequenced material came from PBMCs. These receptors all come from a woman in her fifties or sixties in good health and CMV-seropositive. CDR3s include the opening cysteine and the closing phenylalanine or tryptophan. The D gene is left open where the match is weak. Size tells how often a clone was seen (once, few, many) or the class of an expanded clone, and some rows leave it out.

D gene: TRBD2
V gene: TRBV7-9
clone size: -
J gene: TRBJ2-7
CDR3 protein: CASSPGGLGYRSYEQYF
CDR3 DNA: TGTGCCAGCAGCCCGGGGGGTTTGGGATACCGCTCCTACGAGCAGTACTTC

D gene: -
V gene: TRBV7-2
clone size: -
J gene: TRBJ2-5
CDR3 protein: CASSYLVEVGETQYF
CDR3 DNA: TGTGCCAGCAGCTATCTTGTGGAGGTAGGGGAGACCCAGTACTTC

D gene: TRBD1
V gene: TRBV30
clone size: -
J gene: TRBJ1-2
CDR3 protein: CAWSVGTGGHGYTF
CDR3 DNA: TGTGCCTGGAGTGTAGGGACAGGGGGCCATGGCTACACCTTC

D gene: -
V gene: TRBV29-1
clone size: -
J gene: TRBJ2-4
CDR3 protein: CSVGEAENIQYF
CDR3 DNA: TGCAGCGTTGGAGAGGCCGAAAACATTCAGTACTTC

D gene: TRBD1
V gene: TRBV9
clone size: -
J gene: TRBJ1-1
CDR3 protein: CASSRGTANTEAFF
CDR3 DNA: TGTGCCAGCAGCCGGGGGACAGCGAACACTGAAGCTTTCTTT

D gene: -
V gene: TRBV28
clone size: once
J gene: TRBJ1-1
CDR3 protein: CASSSTIDPEAFF
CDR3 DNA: TGTGCCAGCAGTTCTACCATCGATCCTGAAGCTTTCTTT

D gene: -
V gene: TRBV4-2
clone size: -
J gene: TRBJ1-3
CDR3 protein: CASSQGGGVISGNTIYF
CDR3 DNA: TGTGCCAGCAGCCAAGGAGGGGGGGTAATCTCTGGAAACACCATATATTTT

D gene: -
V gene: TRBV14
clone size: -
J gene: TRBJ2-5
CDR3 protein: CASSPVRGSLGETQYF
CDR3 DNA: TGTGCCAGCAGCCCGGTCCGCGGATCCCTCGGAGAGACCCAGTACTTC

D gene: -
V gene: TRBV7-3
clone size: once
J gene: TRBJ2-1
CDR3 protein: CASSLSRGDYNEQFF
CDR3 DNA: TGTGCCAGCAGCTTAAGCAGGGGGGACTACAATGAGCAGTTCTTC

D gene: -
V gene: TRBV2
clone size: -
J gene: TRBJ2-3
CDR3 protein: CASREDRHPGYTQYF
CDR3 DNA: TGTGCCAGCAGGGAAGACAGGCACCCCGGGTATACGCAGTATTTT

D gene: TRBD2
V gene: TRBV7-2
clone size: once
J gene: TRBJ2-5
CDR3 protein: CASSLLTRVLTSGGDVYF
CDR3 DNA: TGTGCCAGCAGCTTACTGACCCGGGTGTTGACTAGCGGGGGGGACGTATACTTC

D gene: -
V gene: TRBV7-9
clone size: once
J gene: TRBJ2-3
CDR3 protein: CASSPPFRVESDTQYF
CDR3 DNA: TGTGCCAGCAGCCCACCATTCCGGGTTGAGTCAGATACGCAGTATTTT

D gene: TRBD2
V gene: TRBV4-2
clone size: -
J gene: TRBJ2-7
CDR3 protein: CASSHEASGGAYEQYF
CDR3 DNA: TGTGCCAGCAGCCACGAAGCTAGCGGGGGGGCCTACGAGCAGTACTTC

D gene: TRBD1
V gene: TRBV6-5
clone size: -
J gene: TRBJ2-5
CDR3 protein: CASSYFYAGGGETQYF
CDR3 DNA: TGTGCCAGCAGTTATTTTTACGCAGGGGGCGGGGAGACCCAGTACTTC

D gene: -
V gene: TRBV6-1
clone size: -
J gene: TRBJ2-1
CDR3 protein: CASSVPGNYNEQFF
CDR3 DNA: TGTGCCAGCAGTGTTCCGGGAAACTACAATGAGCAGTTCTTC

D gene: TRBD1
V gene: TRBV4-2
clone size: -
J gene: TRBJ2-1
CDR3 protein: CASSHEGDRVSFSYNEQFF
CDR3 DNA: TGTGCCAGCAGTCACGAAGGGGACAGGGTCTCCTTCTCTTACAATGAGCAGTTCTTC

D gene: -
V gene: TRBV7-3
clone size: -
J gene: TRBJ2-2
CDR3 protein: CASSPHPSTSGTGELFF
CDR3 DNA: TGTGCCAGCAGCCCCCACCCCTCTACGTCTGGCACCGGGGAGCTGTTTTTT